One and the same sample provided the 5 T cell receptor beta chains below, sequenced in a study of CD8 T cells in Susac syndrome. Reverse transcription of roughly 0.45 to 1 ug RNA used random hexamers. TCRdb re-called the immunoSEQ multiplex PCR reads with MiXCR, one entry per CDR3 protein. The sample contains about 180,000 distinct CDR3 sequences, approximately 96% of which appear only once. Sequenced: CD8+ T cells from PBMCs. All receptors come from a human donor with multiple sclerosis.

This chain joins TRBV19 and TRBJ1-2, with D possibly matching TRBD1 (5 bases). Germline V CDR1 and CDR2: LNHDA, SQIVND (reference sequence). The length of the CDR3 is 12 residues. Deletions cut 3 bases from V and 6 bases from J, with 8 bases between. CDR3 protein: CASSIGGDGYTF. The CDR3 DNA follows: TGTGCCAGTAGTATCGGGGGGGATGGCTACACCTTC.

V is TRBV7-9 and J is TRBJ1-2; TRBD1 matches 7 bases. Germline V gives CDR1 SEHNR, CDR2 FQNEAQ (reference sequence). The CDR3 is made up of 13 amino acids. V shed 6 bases and J 4 bases; nucleotides not matched to a gene: 5. The CDR3 loop is CASSGTASYGYTF. As DNA, the CDR3 is TGTGCCAGCAGTGGGACAGCCTCCTATGGCTACACCTTC.

The chain is built from TRBV20-1 and TRBJ2-7; no definite D call. CDR3 length: 14 residues. Between the trimmed V and J ends, which lost 6 bases and 0 bases, there was a span of 15 bases. Germline V CDR1 and CDR2: DFQATT, SNEGSKA (reference sequence). The CDR3 region is CSARRLPSSYEQYF. In DNA, the CDR3 is TGCAGTGCCCGTCGGCTTCCCAGCTCCTACGAGCAGTACTTC.

The chain carries TRBV4-1 and TRBJ2-5, with D possibly matching TRBD2 (5 bases). CDR3 length: 16 residues. Trimming pared 0 bases from V and 5 bases from J, leaving 16 bases between. Germline V gives CDR1 MGHRA, CDR2 YSYEKL. CDR3 loop: CASSQEGTADRETQYF. CDR3 in DNA: TGCGCCAGCAGCCAAGAAGGCACAGCGGATAGGGAGACCCAGTACTTC.

The chain employs TRBV3-1 and TRBJ2-7, with TRBD1 matching over 7 bases. V trimming: 4 bases; J trimming: 3 bases; junction bases outside the gene matches: 6. CDR1 and CDR2 (germline): LGHDT, YNNKEL (reference sequence). This CDR3 comprises 14 residues. CDR3: CASSPGQAVYEQYF. The CDR3 DNA is TGTGCCAGCAGCCCAGGACAGGCGGTCTACGAGCAGTACTTC.